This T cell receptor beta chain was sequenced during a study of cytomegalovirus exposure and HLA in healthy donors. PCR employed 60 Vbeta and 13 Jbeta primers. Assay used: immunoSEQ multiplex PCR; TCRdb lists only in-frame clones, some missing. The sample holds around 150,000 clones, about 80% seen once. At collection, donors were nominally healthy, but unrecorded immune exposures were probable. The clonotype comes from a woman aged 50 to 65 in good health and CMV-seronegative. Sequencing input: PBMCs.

In DNA, the CDR3 is TGTGCCAGCAGCCCTAGGGGGGGGGCCTACGAGCAGTACTTC. Its protein product is CASSPRGGAYEQYF. The chain couples TRBV7-2 to TRBJ2-7; perhaps TRBD2 as D (7 bases). The germline V and J ends were trimmed by 5 bases and 2 bases, with 13 bases remaining between them. This CDR3 is built from 14 residues. Germline lookup yields CDR1 SGHTA and CDR2 FQGNSA.